This T cell receptor (beta chain) was recorded in a study of blood T cell repertoires in COVID-19. About the study: Specimens from acute and convalescent COVID-19 originated in the United States, Italy and Spain. PBMCs, B-cell-depleted T cells, or T cells provided the cDNA or gDNA that made up the material.

Study processing details: How many nucleated cells were present was estimated from reference gene primer amplification. Assay: immunoSEQ multiplex PCR; the TCRdb copy retains only in-frame clones and omits some. V and J calls and clone size are those listed in that table; D and trimming were worked out from the DNA. Seen here are about 57,000 clones, 79% observed once, and the top ten hold about 31%. Looked up from germline, CDR1 is SGHTA and CDR2 is FQGNSA. Trimming cost V 1 base and J 3 bases, with 5 bases left between them. The CDR3 covers 13 residues. The genes are TRBV7-2 and TRBJ2-3; unclear D gene. The clonotype originates from a human donor in a cohort sampled during active COVID-19. Sequenced input: peripheral blood. The CDR3 is CASSLGSTDTQYF. CDR3 in DNA: TGTGCCAGCAGCTTAGGGAGTACAGATACGCAGTATTTT.